The source of this TCR beta chain is a study of T cells after yellow fever vaccination. From the 5' RACE reads, TCRdb called clonotypes with MiXCR, one entry per CDR3 protein. Of 280,000 or so distinct CDR3 sequences in the sample, roughly 8.7% were seen once. Per germline, CDR1 KGHSH and CDR2 LQKENI. CDR3 length equals 16 residues. V lost 0 bases and J 5 bases, leaving 17 bases between the germline ends. The sequenced sample was CD4+ T cells sorted from PBMCs, obtained 5 days after the yellow fever booster vaccination. The chain carries TRBV18 and TRBJ2-7; the D call may be TRBD1 or TRBD2 (5 bases each). The clonotype was recovered from a young man who received the YFV17D yellow fever vaccine. The CDR3 region has the DNA TGTGCCAGCTCACCACCGGGGGTGTGGGGGTACCACGAGCAGTACTTC. Amino acid sequence: CASSPPGVWGYHEQYF.